The T cell receptor (beta chain) described here comes from a study of T cells in localized non-small cell lung cancer. General study points: Adjacent lung tissue had a median approximately 57 of the top 100 clones found in the tumor. Exceeding tumor, uninvolved adjacent lung had the highest T cell clonality.

Regarding this clone: Antigen: not known.

TCRdb keeps only in-frame clones here, not all; method: immunoSEQ multiplex PCR. The table records 6,600 or so clones, approximately 46% of them present only once. The CDR3 totals 14 residues. V lost 6 bases and J lost 8; bases outside the gene matches: 10. Germline V gene lookup returns CDR1 MNHEY and CDR2 SMNVEV (reference sequence). The sequence came from a female donor aged 60 or older with stage I lung adenocarcinoma. The chain combines TRBV27 with TRBJ2-1; 7 nucleotides match TRBD2. The material sequenced was lymph node tissue, taken before any cancer treatment. CDR3 sequence reads: CASSGLGLGYEQFF. CDR3 nucleotides: TGTGCCAGCAGCGGACTAGGTCTAGGCTATGAGCAGTTCTTC.